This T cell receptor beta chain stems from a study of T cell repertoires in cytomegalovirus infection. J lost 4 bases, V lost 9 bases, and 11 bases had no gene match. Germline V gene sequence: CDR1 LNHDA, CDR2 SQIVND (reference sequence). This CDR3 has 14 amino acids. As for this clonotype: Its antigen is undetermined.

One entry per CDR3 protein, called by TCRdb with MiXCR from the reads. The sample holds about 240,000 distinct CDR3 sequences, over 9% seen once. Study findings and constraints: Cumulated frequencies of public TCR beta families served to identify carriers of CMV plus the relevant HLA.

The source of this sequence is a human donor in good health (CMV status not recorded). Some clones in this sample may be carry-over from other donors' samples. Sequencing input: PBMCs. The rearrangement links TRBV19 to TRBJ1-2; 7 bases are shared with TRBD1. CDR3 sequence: CASLHGQAGYGYTF. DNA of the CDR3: TGTGCCAGCCTTCATGGACAGGCGGGCTATGGCTACACCTTC.